The clone carrying this TCR beta chain was detected many times. Its antigen is currently unknown. Profiled with immunoSEQ multiplex PCR; TCRdb holds only in-frame clones, not every one. The sample lists tens of thousands of clones; 80% were seen once. This entry comes from a study of T cells in localized non-small cell lung cancer. Regarding the study as a whole: In uninvolved adjacent lung, T cell clonality reached its highest value, exceeding tumor. The appearance of a median 57 of the top 100 tumor clones was seen in adjacent lung. Sequence data derive from only one tumor region, so heterogeneity remains possible. Longer overall survival was associated with a higher density of T cells in the blood.

Looked up from germline, CDR1 is SGHDT and CDR2 is YYEEEE. The CDR3 is 12 residues long. The V end lost 7 bases, the J end lost 3 bases, and 7 bases lay between the germline ends. The chain uses TRBV5-6 and TRBJ2-2, with unresolved D. Sequences were derived from peripheral blood, sampled before any cancer treatment. This TCR derives from an older female donor with stage I lung adenocarcinoma. The CDR3: CASRLDTGELFF. In DNA, the CDR3 is TGTGCCAGCCGCCTCGACACCGGGGAGCTGTTTTTT.